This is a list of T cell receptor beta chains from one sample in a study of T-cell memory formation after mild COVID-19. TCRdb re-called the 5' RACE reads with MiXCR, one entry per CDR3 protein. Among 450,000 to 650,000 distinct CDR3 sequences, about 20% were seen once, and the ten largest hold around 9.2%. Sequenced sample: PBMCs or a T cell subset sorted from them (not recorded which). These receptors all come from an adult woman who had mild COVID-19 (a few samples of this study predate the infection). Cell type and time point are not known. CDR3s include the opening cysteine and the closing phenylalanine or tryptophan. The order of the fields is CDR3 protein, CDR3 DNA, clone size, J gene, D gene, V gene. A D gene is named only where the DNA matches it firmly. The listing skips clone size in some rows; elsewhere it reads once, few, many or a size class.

CDR3: CSARDRDYPSYEQYF; DNA: TGCAGTGCTAGAGATCGGGACTATCCTAGCTACGAGCAGTACTTC; size: .; J: TRBJ2-7; D: TRBD2; V: TRBV20-1
CDR3: CASSYWSSGRVSSYNEQFF; DNA: TGTGCCAGCAGTTACTGGTCTAGCGGGAGGGTAAGCTCCTACAATGAGCAGTTCTTC; size: few; J: TRBJ2-1; D: TRBD2; V: TRBV6-2/TRBV6-3
CDR3: CASRRTSGSRPNEQFF; DNA: TGTGCCAGCAGGAGGACGAGCGGGAGTCGCCCCAATGAGCAGTTCTTC; size: many; J: TRBJ2-1; D: TRBD2; V: TRBV12-3/TRBV12-4
CDR3: CAGVQGGEKLFF; DNA: TGTGCCGGGGTACAGGGTGGCGAAAAACTGTTTTTT; size: .; J: TRBJ1-4; D: .; V: TRBV30
CDR3: CASSKVSRGGYEQFF; DNA: TGTGCCAGCAGCAAAGTATCCCGGGGGGGCTATGAGCAGTTCTTC; size: .; J: TRBJ2-1; D: .; V: TRBV21-1
CDR3: CASTRIGTPNGYTF; DNA: TGTGCCAGCACCCGGATAGGGACTCCCAATGGCTACACCTTC; size: .; J: TRBJ1-2; D: .; V: TRBV28
CDR3: CSAMDRGTYGYTF; DNA: TGCAGTGCCATGGACAGGGGGACGTATGGCTACACCTTC; size: .; J: TRBJ1-2; D: TRBD1; V: TRBV20-1
CDR3: CASSYASGGQQYF; DNA: TGTGCCAGCAGTTACGCTAGCGGGGGTCAGCAGTACTTC; size: many; J: TRBJ2-7; D: TRBD2; V: TRBV6-6
CDR3: CASSERGLVQFF; DNA: TGCGCCAGCAGCGAAAGGGGGCTGGTGCAGTTCTTC; size: .; J: TRBJ2-1; D: TRBD1; V: TRBV5-1
CDR3: CASSYSKDSGYGYTF; DNA: TGTGCCAGCAGTTACTCGAAGGACAGCGGCTATGGCTACACCTTC; size: .; J: TRBJ1-2; D: .; V: TRBV6-5
CDR3: CASAPGWTEEQYF; DNA: TGTGCTAGTGCCCCGGGATGGACTGAAGAGCAGTACTTC; size: few; J: TRBJ2-7; D: .; V: TRBV12-5
CDR3: CASAGDRGSPLHF; DNA: TGTGCCAGCGCAGGGGACAGGGGCTCACCCCTCCACTTT; size: .; J: TRBJ1-6; D: TRBD1; V: TRBV7-8
CDR3: CLTDTQYF; DNA: TGCCTCACAGATACGCAGTATTTT; size: .; J: TRBJ2-3; D: .; V: TRBV24-1
CDR3: CASSTKRMRTDTQYF; DNA: TGTGCCAGCAGCACAAAAAGGATGAGGACAGATACGCAGTATTTT; size: .; J: TRBJ2-3; D: .; V: TRBV3-1
CDR3: CASSRGPEDTQYF; DNA: TGTGCCAGCAGTAGGGGGCCAGAGGATACGCAGTATTTT; size: .; J: TRBJ2-3; D: TRBD1; V: TRBV25-1
CDR3: CASSFGLAGGPSENEQFF; DNA: TGTGCCAGCAGTTTTGGTCTAGCGGGAGGGCCGAGTGAGAATGAGCAGTTCTTC; size: .; J: TRBJ2-1; D: TRBD2; V: TRBV28
CDR3: CASSEDTGSLTDTQYF; DNA: TGTGCCAGCAGTGAAGATACAGGGAGCCTCACAGATACGCAGTATTTT; size: few; J: TRBJ2-3; D: .; V: TRBV6-1
CDR3: CASSNTGTVLRGSNQPQHF; DNA: TGTGCCAGTAGTAATACCGGGACAGTCCTTCGTGGGAGCAATCAGCCCCAGCATTTT; size: .; J: TRBJ1-5; D: TRBD1; V: TRBV19
CDR3: CASSYSIFDRSTSTDTQYF; DNA: TGTGCCAGCAGTTACTCGATCTTCGACAGGTCCACTAGCACAGATACGCAGTATTTT; size: .; J: TRBJ2-3; D: .; V: TRBV6-2/TRBV6-3
CDR3: CASSLRGVPQETQYF; DNA: TGTGCCAGCAGCTTACGGGGGGTACCCCAAGAGACCCAGTACTTC; size: .; J: TRBJ2-5; D: TRBD2; V: TRBV7-3